This T cell receptor (beta chain) is from a study of cytomegalovirus exposure and HLA in healthy donors. Turning to this clone: Its antigen is currently unknown.

Germline V lookup: CDR1 MNHEY, CDR2 SVGAGI. The CDR3 loop spans 14 amino acids. Unmatched junction bases numbered 5, after V lost 7 bases and J lost 4 bases. Study findings and constraints: First-cohort TCR clusters tended to co-occur in the roughly 130 validation repertoires, a later analysis found.

TCRdb's table, derived via immunoSEQ multiplex PCR, lists solely in-frame clones and lacks some. The sample holds about 78,000 clones, 95% to 97% seen once. The donors belonged to the roughly 110-subject validation cohort, separate from the roughly 650-subject first cohort. The sample consisted of PBMCs. The chain combines TRBV6-5 with TRBJ2-5, with 11 positions matching TRBD1. This clonotype originated in a man younger than 35 in good health and CMV-seropositive. Here the CDR3 DNA reads TGTGCCAGCAATATAGGACAGGGGGCAGAGACCCAGTACTTC. Translating gives CASNIGQGAETQYF.